These T cell receptor beta chains were read from a single sample in a study of cytomegalovirus exposure and HLA in healthy donors. This table comes from immunoSEQ multiplex PCR, and its TCRdb copy is limited to in-frame clones, with some not included. The table lists under 150,000 clones, roughly 79% of them singletons. The sequenced sample was PBMCs. Receptors originate from a boy between 2 and 15 years old in good health and CMV-seronegative. CDR3s include the opening cysteine and the closing phenylalanine or tryptophan. D genes are given only for firm matches. Part of the rows lack a size; the others show once, few, many or a class for expanded clones.

CDR3,DNA,D,V,J,size
CASSQGQVFSPLHF,TGTGCCAGCAGCCAGGGACAGGTATTTTCACCCCTCCACTTT,TRBD1,TRBV5-6,TRBJ1-6,once
CASSSGTHTDTQYF,TGTGCCAGCAGTTCCGGGACTCACACAGATACGCAGTATTTT,NA,TRBV2,TRBJ2-3,NA
CASSPGQEQNTDTQYF,TGTGCCAGCTCACCGGGGCAGGAACAGAACACAGATACGCAGTATTTT,NA,TRBV18,TRBJ2-3,NA
CASSQGTGDADTQYF,TGTGCCAGCAGCCAAGGGACAGGGGACGCAGATACGCAGTATTTT,TRBD1,TRBV4-2,TRBJ2-3,NA
CASSPGGETDTQYF,TGTGCCAGCAGTCCGGGCGGGGAGACAGATACGCAGTATTTT,NA,TRBV6-4,TRBJ2-3,NA
CSVTAPFGTRAASHEQYF,TGCAGCGTGACCGCCCCCTTCGGGACTCGGGCCGCCTCCCACGAGCAGTACTTC,NA,TRBV29-1,TRBJ2-7,NA
CASSEGRLHGYTF,TGTGCCAGCAGTGAGGGCAGGCTTCATGGCTACACCTTC,NA,TRBV2,TRBJ1-2,once
CASSQRNLAGEFYEQYF,TGTGCCAGCAGCCAACGCAATCTAGCGGGGGAATTCTACGAGCAGTACTTC,TRBD2,TRBV4-2,TRBJ2-7,NA
CASSLAGRGALKNGYTF,TGTGCCAGCAGCTTAGCAGGCAGGGGGGCCCTTAAGAATGGCTACACCTTC,TRBD1,TRBV11-2,TRBJ1-2,once
CASSTLDSYQPQHF,TGTGCCAGTAGTACTTTGGACAGCTATCAGCCCCAGCATTTT,NA,TRBV19,TRBJ1-5,NA
CASGLAGTAYGYTF,TGTGCTAGTGGTTTGGCCGGGACAGCCTATGGCTACACCTTC,TRBD1,TRBV12-5,TRBJ1-2,NA
CASSETSAGELFF,TGTGCCAGCAGTGAAACTAGCGCCGGGGAGCTGTTTTTT,TRBD2,TRBV6-4,TRBJ2-2,NA
CASAILRGGGEKLFF,TGTGCCAGCGCAATTCTCCGGGGGGGAGGGGAAAAACTGTTTTTT,NA,TRBV27,TRBJ1-4,NA
CASSQDGTGQETQYF,TGCGCCAGCAGCCAAGATGGAACAGGCCAAGAGACCCAGTACTTC,NA,TRBV4-1,TRBJ2-5,NA
CASSEWTGTEGNTEAFF,TGTGCCAGCAGCGAATGGACAGGGACAGAGGGGAACACTGAAGCTTTCTTT,TRBD1,TRBV9,TRBJ1-1,NA
CASSLVRRGWEEETQYF,TGTGCCAGCAGCTTGGTTCGTCGGGGATGGGAAGAAGAGACCCAGTACTTC,NA,TRBV5-6,TRBJ2-5,NA
CASSPREGDWYGYTF,TGTGCCAGCTCACCAAGAGAAGGGGATTGGTACGGCTACACCTTC,NA,TRBV18,TRBJ1-2,NA
CASSSTESNTEAFF,TGTGCCAGCAGTTCGACAGAATCGAACACTGAAGCTTTCTTT,NA,TRBV6-5,TRBJ1-1,NA
CASSLRGKLFF,TGTGCCAGCAGCTTGAGGGGAAAACTGTTTTTT,NA,TRBV5-1,TRBJ1-4,NA
CASSDHRGQAEAFF,TGTGCCAGCAGTGACCACAGGGGGCAGGCTGAAGCTTTCTTT,TRBD1,TRBV2,TRBJ1-1,once
CASSLTGGPLYNEQFF,TGTGCCAGTAGTCTTACAGGGGGCCCTTTGTACAATGAGCAGTTCTTC,TRBD1,TRBV19,TRBJ2-1,few
CASSPGTSGTNEQFF,TGTGCCAGCAGTCCCGGGACTAGCGGGACCAATGAGCAGTTCTTC,TRBD2,TRBV27,TRBJ2-1,NA
CASSAGTGFPNQPQHF,TGTGCCAGCAGCGCAGGGACAGGCTTCCCCAATCAGCCCCAGCATTTT,TRBD1,TRBV7-9,TRBJ1-5,NA
CASSYPSNEQYF,TGTGCCAGCAGCTACCCCTCTAACGAGCAGTACTTC,NA,TRBV7-2,TRBJ2-7,NA
CASSQDRTRGAYNEQFF,TGCGCCAGCAGCCAAGATCGGACGCGGGGGGCCTACAATGAGCAGTTCTTC,TRBD2,TRBV4-1,TRBJ2-1,NA
CASSTGAKDYF,TGTGCCAGCAGTACAGGGGCAAAGGATTACTTC,TRBD1,TRBV6-5,TRBJ2-7,NA
CASSLVPGTGEDGYTF,TGTGCCAGCAGCTTAGTACCTGGGACAGGGGAGGATGGCTACACCTTC,TRBD1,TRBV13,TRBJ1-2,NA
CASSDRTGGARPGANVLTF,TGTGCCAGCAGTGACAGAACAGGGGGCGCGAGGCCTGGGGCCAACGTCCTGACTTTC,TRBD1,TRBV2,TRBJ2-6,NA
CASSSGLAGGRADTQYF,TGTGCCAGCAGCTCGGGACTAGCGGGAGGTAGAGCAGATACGCAGTATTTT,TRBD2,TRBV7-3,TRBJ2-3,NA
CASRPEGGPYNEQFF,TGTGCCAGCAGACCTGAGGGAGGTCCTTACAATGAGCAGTTCTTC,NA,TRBV6-5,TRBJ2-1,NA
CASALDRVQETQYF,TGTGCTAGTGCCCTGGACAGGGTCCAAGAGACCCAGTACTTC,TRBD1,TRBV12-5,TRBJ2-5,once
CASSLDRGGIDTQYF,TGTGCCAGCAGCTTAGATCGCGGGGGGATAGATACGCAGTATTTT,TRBD2,TRBV11-2,TRBJ2-3,NA
CASSLDIRSGRACETQYF,TGTGCCAGCAGTTTGGACATCCGAAGCGGGAGGGCCTGTGAGACCCAGTACTTC,TRBD2,TRBV27,TRBJ2-5,few
CASTASGNSYNEQFF,TGTGCCAGCACCGCTAGCGGGAACTCCTACAATGAGCAGTTCTTC,TRBD2,TRBV9,TRBJ2-1,NA
CASSYRDSSGNTIYF,TGTGCCAGCAGCTACCGGGATTCCTCTGGAAACACCATATATTTT,NA,TRBV7-6,TRBJ1-3,once
CASTLQDRNYGYTF,TGTGCCAGTACCTTACAGGACAGGAACTATGGCTACACCTTC,TRBD1,TRBV19,TRBJ1-2,NA
CASSYSPGGDNYGYTF,TGTGCCAGCAGTTACTCTCCAGGGGGCGACAACTATGGCTACACCTTC,TRBD1,TRBV6-6,TRBJ1-2,NA